This T cell receptor (beta chain) derives from a study of cytomegalovirus exposure and HLA in healthy donors. Findings and limits, study-wide: Being indistinguishable, some V segments were excluded, TRBV6-2 and TRBV6-3 among them. A later analysis linked a missense DCLRE1C variant to TCR beta V- and J-gene trimming.

Use of 60 Vbeta and 13 Jbeta primers characterized the PCR. Clones were read by immunoSEQ multiplex PCR, and TCRdb kept only the in-frame ones, dropping some. Of 200,000 to 250,000 clones in the sample, roughly 80% were seen once. This clone was counted only a few times. Antigen unknown. The germline gives CDR1 MRHNA, CDR2 SNTAGT. This CDR3 is 14 amino acids long. Trimming cost V 3 bases and J 4 bases; bases outside gene matches: 0. This clonotype was obtained from a man aged 25 to 40 in good health and CMV-seronegative. The specimen was PBMCs. This sequence joins TRBV6-4 and TRBJ2-3, with 11 bases matching TRBD2. The CDR3 nucleotides are TGTGCCAGCAGTGAACTAGCGGGGGCAGATACGCAGTATTTT. Its protein is CASSELAGADTQYF.